This T cell receptor beta chain was obtained from a study of molecular identifiers for immune sequencing clone quantification. Study information: In replicates, the authors split RNA from roughly 20,000 or 100,000 naive CD8 cells five ways and sequenced four.

Concerning this clonotype itself: Its antigen is not known.

The CDR3 totals 17 residues. The germline gives CDR1 DFQATT, CDR2 SNEGSKA (reference sequence). V gave up 4 bases and J gave up 4 bases; unmatched junction bases: 18. Notes on the study in general: Jurkat TCR RNA spiked in from one cell reportedly remained identifiable amid approximately 970,000 naive cells.

Bulk TCR libraries used previously described methods and listed TCR primers. TCRdb recomputed calls from the PCR reads with MiXCR, one row per CDR3 protein. The table lists nearly 650,000 distinct CDR3 sequences, 25% of them singletons. Researchers sorted naive CD8 T cells as cells that were CD8+CD4-CCR7+CD45RA+. The chain is built from TRBV20-1 and TRBJ2-7; 8 positions match TRBD1. The receptor was derived from a human donor in good health. Some libraries in this study had Jurkat cell RNA spiked in. Material: naive CD8+ T cells from blood, with Jurkat cell RNA spiked in. As for subset: FACS-sorted CD8+CD4-CCR7+CD45RA+ naive T cells. The CDR3 here is CSANPPGQVLRWYEQYF. The CDR3 region has the DNA TGCAGTGCTAACCCCCCGGGACAGGTCTTGAGGTGGTACGAGCAGTACTTC.